One and the same sample provided the 12 T cell receptor beta chains below, sequenced in a study of beta chain features in type 1 diabetes. Every isolated RNA sample was fully reverse transcribed, so sequencing captured expressed TCRB transcripts. Assay: immunoSEQ multiplex PCR; the TCRdb copy retains only in-frame clones and omits some. The data contain about 15,000 clones, over 55% of them seen just once; the ten biggest clones take up about 0.57%. General study points: People with Type 1 diabetes carried modestly yet significantly shorter TCRB CDR3s in all four CD4+ subsets.

No antigen has been identified for these receptors. The specimen was stem cell memory CD4+ T cells from blood. These receptors were obtained from a woman younger than 30 with type 1 diabetes.

The rearrangement links TRBV28 to TRBJ2-7; D gene unclear. Trimming stripped 6 bases from V and 4 bases from J, with 19 bases between. Germline CDR1 MDHEN, CDR2 SYDVKM. The CDR3 is 15 residues long. CDR3 loop: CASSPGAAGIYEQYF. DNA of the CDR3: TGTGCCAGCAGCCCCGGAGCCGCCGGAATTTACGAGCAGTACTTC.

The V call is TRBV5-1, the J call TRBJ1-5, with D maybe TRBD1 (5 bases). The germline CDR1 and CDR2 sequences are SGHRS and YFSETQ. The CDR3 has 15 amino acids. The V end was cut by 4 bases, the J end by 3 bases, with 14 bases between. The CDR3 region is CASSIGTIPNQPQHF. Written as DNA, the CDR3 is TGCGCCAGCAGCATAGGGACTATACCCAATCAGCCCCAGCATTTT.

The chain couples TRBV19 to TRBJ2-4; the match to TRBD1 covers 9 bases. V was clipped by 4 bases and J by 2 bases; unmatched bases: 6. Germline V gene lookup returns CDR1 LNHDA and CDR2 SQIVND (reference sequence). CDR3 size: 16 residues. In nucleotides, the CDR3 is TGTGCCAGTAGTAAGGGACAGGGCGCCCCCAAAAACATTCAGTACTTC. This sequence encodes CASSKGQGAPKNIQYF.

In this sample, this clone turned up a few times. The chain has TRBV7-3 and TRBJ2-7; unclear D gene. This CDR3 spans 12 amino acids. Germline V gene data show CDR1 as SGHTA and CDR2 as FQGTGA. V shed 5 bases and J shed 7 bases, with 12 bases lying between them. The CDR3 protein is CASSPFQYEQYF. CDR3 DNA: TGTGCCAGCAGCCCCTTTCAGTATGAGCAGTACTTC.

The rearrangement uses TRBV28 and TRBJ2-7, with D perhaps TRBD1 (6 bases). Germline V gives CDR1 MDHEN, CDR2 SYDVKM. V dropped 3 bases and J dropped 3 bases, with 12 bases sitting between them. The CDR3 covers 14 residues. CDR3 sequence (DNA): TGTGCCAGCAGTTTCAATAACAGGGTCTACGAGCAGTACTTC. Translation gives CASSFNNRVYEQYF.

This clone came up once. This chain links TRBV11-2 with TRBJ1-2; TRBD1 might be the D (6 bases). Looked up from germline, CDR1 is SGHAT and CDR2 is FQNNGV. The CDR3 covers 13 residues. Trimming cost V 6 bases and J 7 bases, with 15 bases left between them. The CDR3 sequence: CASSQQGGVGYTF. DNA of the CDR3: TGTGCCAGCAGTCAACAGGGTGGGGTTGGCTACACCTTC.

This clone was picked up one time. The CDR3 DNA reads TGTGCCAGCACCCCCGACAGGGCCTACAATGAGCAGTTCTTC. This gives the protein CASTPDRAYNEQFF. This sequence joins TRBV2 and TRBJ2-1; 7 nucleotides line up with TRBD1. The CDR3 is 14 residues long. CDR1 SNHLY and CDR2 FYNNEI come from the germline V gene. The J segment lost 2 bases and the V segment lost 7 bases, leaving 5 bases of the junction unmatched.

The chain uses TRBV7-9 and TRBJ2-5, with TRBD1 matching 7 bases. The CDR3 totals 13 residues. V was pared by 3 bases and J by 2 bases, with 0 bases of the junction left unmatched. CDR1 is SEHNR and CDR2 is FQNEAQ in the germline V gene (reference sequence). The CDR3 nucleotides are TGTGCCAGCAGCTTCAGGGGGCAAGAGACCCAGTACTTC. This encodes CASSFRGQETQYF. The entire variable domain, with the rest obtained from reference TRBV7-9 and TRBJ2-5, is as follows: DTGVSQNPRHKITKRGQNVTFRCDPISEHNRLYWYRQTLGQGPEFLTYFQNEAQLEKSRLLSDRFSAERPKGSFSTLEIQRTEQGDSAMYLCASSFRGQETQYFGPGTRLLVL.

The J gene is TRBJ1-6, the V gene TRBV7-9, with no clear D. CDR3 length equals 15 residues. CDR1 SEHNR and CDR2 FQNEAQ come from the germline V gene (reference sequence). V lost 1 base and J 8 bases, leaving 12 bases between the germline ends. The CDR3 sequence is CASSLEATLDSPLHF. The CDR3 DNA reads as TGTGCCAGCAGCTTAGAGGCGACATTGGATTCACCCCTCCACTTT.

The J gene is TRBJ1-1, the V gene TRBV4-2; tentatively, D is TRBD1 (6 bases). The CDR3 covers 16 residues. Germline loops: CDR1 LGHNA, CDR2 YNFKEQ. Trimming cost V 0 bases and J 0 bases, with 11 bases left between them. The CDR3 here is CASSQDGGAMNTEAFF. The CDR3 DNA sequence: TGTGCCAGCAGCCAAGATGGGGGGGCCATGAACACTGAAGCTTTCTTT.

This clone is medium-sized (0.01 to 0.1%) in the sample. V and J are TRBV15 and TRBJ2-4; D is ambiguous. The CDR3 runs to 14 residues. Germline V CDR1 and CDR2: LNHNV, YYDKDF (reference sequence). V lost 0 bases and J lost 6, with 9 bases in between. CDR3 bases: TGTGCCACCAGCAGAGATCACACGGGAAACATTCAGTACTTC. Protein sequence: CATSRDHTGNIQYF.

CDR3 DNA sequence: TGTGCCAGCTCCCCGACACTGGCAGGGGTCGTGCTGAACACTGAAGCTTTCTTT. Protein: CASSPTLAGVVLNTEAFF. The rearrangement uses TRBV18 and TRBJ1-1, with D possibly TRBD1 on 6 matching bases. The CDR3 loop spans 18 amino acids. The germline V gene encodes CDR1 KGHSH and CDR2 LQKENI. V gave up 6 bases and J gave up 0 bases, with 23 bases separating them.